The next 5 T cell receptor beta chains were all read from a single sample in a study of shared clonotypes between healthy human individuals (dated by TCRdb to the early 2020s). CD8 naive samples were obtained by positive selection for CCR7 among CD45RO-negative cells, yielding a CD45RA+CCR7+ population from which TemRA cells were excluded. Preparation of the library involved the immunoSEQ multiplex PCR assay. The table comes from immuneACCESS by way of TCRdb, which keeps in-frame sequences with V and J called. Part of the clones is missing from these tables; in studies checked, under half for an unresolved V gene and the rest for unknown reasons. The table for this sample lists around 2.1 million clones; roughly 91% of them were counted only once. The ten largest clones take up around 1.7% of the sample. Sample: naive CD8+ T cells from PBMCs. The cell subset or site label, as the study defines it: CD45RA+CCR7+. All receptors come from a man between 18 and 35 years old in good health. Some clones in this sample may be carry-over from other donors' samples.

This chain links TRBV25-1 with TRBJ2-7; 11 bases are shared with TRBD2. The germline CDR1 and CDR2 sequences are MGHDK and SYGVNS. Trimming cost V 4 bases and J 9 bases; bases outside gene matches: 8. The CDR3 is made up of 14 amino acids. The CDR3 loop is CASSAGTSGFGQYF. The CDR3 bases are TGTGCCAGCAGTGCCGGGACTAGCGGTTTCGGGCAGTACTTC.

About this clone: The same CDR3 arises from other DNA sequences in this sample as well. J is TRBJ2-7 and V is TRBV28, with 8 bases aligning to TRBD2. The length of the CDR3 is 15 residues. Germline loops: CDR1 MDHEN, CDR2 SYDVKM. Trimming at V came to 2 bases and at J to 1 base, leaving 4 bases not matched to a gene. The CDR3 nucleotides are TGTGCCAGCAGTTTAAGGCTAGCGGGTTCCTACGAGCAGTACTTC. It specifies CASSLRLAGSYEQYF.

The chain carries TRBV5-1 and TRBJ1-5; D remains ambiguous. CDR1 SGHRS and CDR2 YFSETQ come from the germline V gene. The CDR3 length is 13 residues. Trimming cost V 0 bases and J 5 bases, with 6 bases left between them. Written as DNA, the CDR3 is TGCGCCAGCAGCTTGGAACCATATCAGCCCCAGCATTTT. The encoded protein is CASSLEPYQPQHF.

The chain employs TRBV7-9 and TRBJ2-5, with 12 bases that match TRBD2. Germline V gene lookup returns CDR1 SEHNR and CDR2 FQNEAQ (reference sequence). The CDR3 has 17 residues. Trimming removed 4 bases from V and 0 bases from J; junction bases left unmatched: 6. The CDR3 loop is CASSYGLAGLYQETQYF. In DNA form, the CDR3 reads TGTGCCAGCAGCTACGGACTAGCGGGACTGTACCAAGAGACCCAGTACTTC.

The chain couples TRBV9 to TRBJ2-3, with TRBD2 matching over 13 bases. J gave up 0 bases and V 0 bases, and 4 bases lay outside the gene matches. CDR1 is SGDLS, CDR2 YYNGEE, per germline. CDR3 length: 18 amino acids. The CDR3 nucleotides read TGTGCCAGCAGCGTAGGACTAGCGGGAGGTACTAGCACAGATACGCAGTATTTT. Protein product: CASSVGLAGGTSTDTQYF.